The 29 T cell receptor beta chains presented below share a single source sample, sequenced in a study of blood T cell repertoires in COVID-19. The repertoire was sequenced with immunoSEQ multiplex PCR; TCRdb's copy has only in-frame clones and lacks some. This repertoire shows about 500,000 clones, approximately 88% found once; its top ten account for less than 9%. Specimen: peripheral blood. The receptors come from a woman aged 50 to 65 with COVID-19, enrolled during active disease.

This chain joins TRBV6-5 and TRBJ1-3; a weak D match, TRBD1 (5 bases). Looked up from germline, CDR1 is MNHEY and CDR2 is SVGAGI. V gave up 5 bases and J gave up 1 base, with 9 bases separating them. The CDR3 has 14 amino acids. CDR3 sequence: CASSRGGSGNTIYF. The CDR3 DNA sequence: TGTGCCAGCAGTCGGGGGGGATCTGGAAACACCATATATTTT.

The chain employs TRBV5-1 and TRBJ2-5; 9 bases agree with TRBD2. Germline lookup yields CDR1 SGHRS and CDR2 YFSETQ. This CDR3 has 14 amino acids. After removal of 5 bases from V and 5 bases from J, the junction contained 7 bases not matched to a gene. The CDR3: CASRELAGGETQYF. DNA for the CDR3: TGCGCCAGCAGGGAACTAGCGGGTGGGGAGACCCAGTACTTC.

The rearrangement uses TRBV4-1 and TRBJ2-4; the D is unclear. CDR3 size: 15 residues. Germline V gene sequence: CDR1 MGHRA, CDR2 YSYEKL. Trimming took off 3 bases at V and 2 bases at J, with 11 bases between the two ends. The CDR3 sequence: CASSHLQISKNIQYF. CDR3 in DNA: TGCGCCAGCAGCCATCTCCAGATTTCCAAAAACATTCAGTACTTC.

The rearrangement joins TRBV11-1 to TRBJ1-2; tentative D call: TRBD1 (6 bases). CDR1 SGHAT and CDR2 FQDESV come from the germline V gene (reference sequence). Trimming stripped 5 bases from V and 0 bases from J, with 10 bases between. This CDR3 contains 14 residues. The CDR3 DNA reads TGTGCCAGCAGCCAGGGGCTTGCTAACTATGGCTACACCTTC. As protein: CASSQGLANYGYTF. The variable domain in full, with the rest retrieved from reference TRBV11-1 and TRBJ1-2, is EAEVAQSPRYKITEKSQAVAFWCDPISGHATLYWYRQILGQGPELLVQFQDESVVDDSQLPKDRFSAERLKGVDSTLKIQPAELGDSAMYLCASSQGLANYGYTFGSGTRLTVV.

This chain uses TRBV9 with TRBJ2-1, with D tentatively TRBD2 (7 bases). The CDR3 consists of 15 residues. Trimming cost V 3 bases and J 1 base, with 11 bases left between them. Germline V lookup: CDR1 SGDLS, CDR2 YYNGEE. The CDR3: CASSDAGASYNEQFF. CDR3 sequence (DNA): TGTGCCAGCAGCGACGCGGGGGCGTCCTACAATGAGCAGTTCTTC.

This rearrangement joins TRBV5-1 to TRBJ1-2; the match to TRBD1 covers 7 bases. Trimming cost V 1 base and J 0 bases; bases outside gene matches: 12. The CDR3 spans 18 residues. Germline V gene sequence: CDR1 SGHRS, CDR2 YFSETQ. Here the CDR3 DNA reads TGCGCCAGCAGCTTGACAGGGGTGGGGAGGAGCCCTAACTATGGCTACACCTTC. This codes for CASSLTGVGRSPNYGYTF.

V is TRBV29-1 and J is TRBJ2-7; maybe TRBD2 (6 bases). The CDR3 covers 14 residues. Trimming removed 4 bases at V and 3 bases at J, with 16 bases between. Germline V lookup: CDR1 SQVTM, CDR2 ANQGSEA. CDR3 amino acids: CSVVTTSSLYEQYF. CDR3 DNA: TGCAGCGTTGTAACAACTAGCAGTCTCTACGAGCAGTACTTC.

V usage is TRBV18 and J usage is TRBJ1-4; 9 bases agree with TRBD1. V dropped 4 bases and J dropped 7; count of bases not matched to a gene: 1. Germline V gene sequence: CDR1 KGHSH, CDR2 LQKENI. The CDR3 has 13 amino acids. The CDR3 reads CASSQDRGEKLFF. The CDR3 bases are TGTGCCAGCTCACAGGACAGGGGTGAAAAACTGTTTTTT.

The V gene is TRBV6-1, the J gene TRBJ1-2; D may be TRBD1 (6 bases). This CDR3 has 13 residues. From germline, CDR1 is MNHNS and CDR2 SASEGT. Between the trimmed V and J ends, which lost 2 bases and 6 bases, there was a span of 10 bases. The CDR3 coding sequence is TGTGCCAGCAGTGAACAACAGGGAGATGGCTACACCTTC. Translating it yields CASSEQQGDGYTF.

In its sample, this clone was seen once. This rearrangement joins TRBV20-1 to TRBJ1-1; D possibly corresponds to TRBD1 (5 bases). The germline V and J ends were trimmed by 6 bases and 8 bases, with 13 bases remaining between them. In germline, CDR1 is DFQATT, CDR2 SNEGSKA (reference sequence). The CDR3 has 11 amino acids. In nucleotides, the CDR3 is TGCAGTGCCCCCCTCTGGGGCGAAGCTTTCTTT. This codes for CSAPLWGEAFF.

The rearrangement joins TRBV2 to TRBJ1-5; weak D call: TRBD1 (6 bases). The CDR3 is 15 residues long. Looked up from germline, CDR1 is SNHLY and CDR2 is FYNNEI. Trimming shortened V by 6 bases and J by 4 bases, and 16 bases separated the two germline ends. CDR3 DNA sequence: TGTGCCAGCAGGAGGACAGATCTAAGAAATCAGCCCCAGCATTTT. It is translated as CASRRTDLRNQPQHF.

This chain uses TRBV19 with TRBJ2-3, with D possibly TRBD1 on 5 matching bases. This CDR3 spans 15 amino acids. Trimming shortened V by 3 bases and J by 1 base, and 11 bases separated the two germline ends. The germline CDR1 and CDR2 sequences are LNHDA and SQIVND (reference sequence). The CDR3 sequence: CASSILQGGTDTQYF. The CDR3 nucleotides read TGTGCCAGTAGTATTCTGCAGGGCGGCACAGATACGCAGTATTTT.

CDR3 DNA: TGCGCCAGCAGCTTAGGAGGGTTCCCCTCCTACGAGCAGTACTTC. Translated, it gives CASSLGGFPSYEQYF. The genes are TRBV5-1 and TRBJ2-7, with TRBD2 as a possible D gene (6 bases). Trimming stripped 2 bases from V and 0 bases from J, with 12 bases between. Germline V gene data show CDR1 as SGHRS and CDR2 as YFSETQ. The CDR3 covers 15 residues.

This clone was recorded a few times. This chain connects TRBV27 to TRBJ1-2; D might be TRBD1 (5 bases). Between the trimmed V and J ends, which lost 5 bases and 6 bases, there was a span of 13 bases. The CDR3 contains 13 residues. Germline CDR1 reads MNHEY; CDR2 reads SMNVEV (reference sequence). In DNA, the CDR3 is TGTGCCAGCAGTCCACCAGGGAGGAATGGCTACACCTTC. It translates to CASSPPGRNGYTF.

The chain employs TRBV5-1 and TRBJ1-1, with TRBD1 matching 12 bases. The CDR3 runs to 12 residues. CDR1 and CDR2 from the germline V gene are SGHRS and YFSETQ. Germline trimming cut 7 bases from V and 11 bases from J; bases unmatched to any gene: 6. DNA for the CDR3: TGCGCCAGCGAGGGACAGGGGGCGCAGGCTTTCTTT. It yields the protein CASEGQGAQAFF.

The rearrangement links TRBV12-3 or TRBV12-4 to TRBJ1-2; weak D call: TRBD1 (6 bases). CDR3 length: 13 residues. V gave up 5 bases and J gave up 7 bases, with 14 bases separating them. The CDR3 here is CASSPTRGGGYTF. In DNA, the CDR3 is TGTGCCAGCAGTCCGACGCGAGGGGGTGGCTACACCTTC.

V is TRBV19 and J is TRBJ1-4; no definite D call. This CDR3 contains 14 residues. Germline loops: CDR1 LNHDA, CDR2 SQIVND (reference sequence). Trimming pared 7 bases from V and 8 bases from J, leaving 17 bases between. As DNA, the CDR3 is TGTGCCAGTAAGGAAGGGAGGTTTGAAGAAAAACTGTTTTTT. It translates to CASKEGRFEEKLFF.

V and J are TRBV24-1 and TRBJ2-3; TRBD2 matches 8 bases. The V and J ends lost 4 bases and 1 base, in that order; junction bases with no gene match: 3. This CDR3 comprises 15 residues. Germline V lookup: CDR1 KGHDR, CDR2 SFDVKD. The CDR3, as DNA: TGTGCCACCAGTGAGACAGCGGGGGGCACAGATACGCAGTATTTT. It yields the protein CATSETAGGTDTQYF.

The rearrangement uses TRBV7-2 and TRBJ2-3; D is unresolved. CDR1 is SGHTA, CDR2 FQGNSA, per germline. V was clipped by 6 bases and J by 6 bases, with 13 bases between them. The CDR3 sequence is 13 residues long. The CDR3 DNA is TGTGCCAGCAGTTCTTTCCGACTGGATACGCAGTATTTT. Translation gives CASSSFRLDTQYF. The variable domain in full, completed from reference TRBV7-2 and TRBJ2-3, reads GAGVSQSPSNKVTEKGKDVELRCDPISGHTALYWYRQSLGQGLEFLIYFQGNSAPDKSGLPSDRFSAERTGGSVSTLTIQRTQQEDSAVYLCASSSFRLDTQYFGPGTRLTVL.

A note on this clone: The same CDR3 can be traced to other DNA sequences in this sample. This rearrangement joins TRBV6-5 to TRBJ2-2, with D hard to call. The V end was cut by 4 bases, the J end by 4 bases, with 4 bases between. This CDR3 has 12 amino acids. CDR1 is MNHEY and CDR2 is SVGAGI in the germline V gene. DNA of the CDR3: TGTGCCAGCAGTTCCCGCACCGGGGAGCTGTTTTTT. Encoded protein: CASSSRTGELFF.

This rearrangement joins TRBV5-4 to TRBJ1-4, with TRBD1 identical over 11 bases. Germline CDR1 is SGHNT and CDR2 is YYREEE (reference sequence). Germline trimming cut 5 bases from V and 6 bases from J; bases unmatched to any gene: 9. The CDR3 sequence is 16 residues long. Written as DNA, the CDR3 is TGTGCCAGCAGTAGCTGGACAGGGGGCGGGGATGAAAAACTGTTTTTT. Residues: CASSSWTGGGDEKLFF.

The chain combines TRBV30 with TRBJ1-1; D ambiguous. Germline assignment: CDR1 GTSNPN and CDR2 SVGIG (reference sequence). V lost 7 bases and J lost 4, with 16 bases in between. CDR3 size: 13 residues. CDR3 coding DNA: TGTGCCTCCGAACCTATTACGGGCACTGAAGCTTTCTTT. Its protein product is CASEPITGTEAFF.

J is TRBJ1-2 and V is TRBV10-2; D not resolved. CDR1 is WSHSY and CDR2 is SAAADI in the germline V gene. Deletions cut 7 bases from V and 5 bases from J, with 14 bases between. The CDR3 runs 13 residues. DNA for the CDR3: TGCGCCAGCACCCAGGAACAGCTGTATGGCTACACCTTC. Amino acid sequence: CASTQEQLYGYTF.

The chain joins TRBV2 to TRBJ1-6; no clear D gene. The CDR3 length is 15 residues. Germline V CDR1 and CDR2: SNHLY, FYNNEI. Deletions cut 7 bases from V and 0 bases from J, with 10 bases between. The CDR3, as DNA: TGTGCCAGCACCGACCGGAGCTCCTATAATTCACCCCTCCACTTT. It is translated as CASTDRSSYNSPLHF.

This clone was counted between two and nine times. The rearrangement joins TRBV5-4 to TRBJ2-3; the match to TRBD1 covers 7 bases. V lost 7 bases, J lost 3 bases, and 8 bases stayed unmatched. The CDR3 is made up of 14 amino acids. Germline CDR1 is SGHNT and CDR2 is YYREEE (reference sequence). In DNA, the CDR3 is TGTGCCAGCCGACAGGGAAGGAGTACAGATACGCAGTATTTT. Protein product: CASRQGRSTDTQYF.

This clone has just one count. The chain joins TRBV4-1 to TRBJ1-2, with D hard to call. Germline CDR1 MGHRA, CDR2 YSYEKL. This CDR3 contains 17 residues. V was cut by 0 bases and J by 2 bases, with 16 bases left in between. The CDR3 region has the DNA TGCGCCAGCAGCCAAGATGGAACAGCCGTCAGCAACTATGGCTACACCTTC. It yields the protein CASSQDGTAVSNYGYTF.

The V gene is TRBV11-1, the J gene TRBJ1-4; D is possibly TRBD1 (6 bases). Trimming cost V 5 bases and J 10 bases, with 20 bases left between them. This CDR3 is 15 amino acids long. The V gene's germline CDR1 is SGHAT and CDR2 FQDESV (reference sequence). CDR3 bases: TGTGCCAGCAGCGAACAACAGGGTGTGAGTGGAAAACTGTTTTTT. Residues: CASSEQQGVSGKLFF.

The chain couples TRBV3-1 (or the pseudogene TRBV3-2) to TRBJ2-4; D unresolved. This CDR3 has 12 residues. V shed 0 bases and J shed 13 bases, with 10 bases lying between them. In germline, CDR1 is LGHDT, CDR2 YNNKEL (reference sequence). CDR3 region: CASSQDPGSQYF. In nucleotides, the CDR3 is TGTGCCAGCAGCCAAGATCCTGGCTCGCAGTACTTC.

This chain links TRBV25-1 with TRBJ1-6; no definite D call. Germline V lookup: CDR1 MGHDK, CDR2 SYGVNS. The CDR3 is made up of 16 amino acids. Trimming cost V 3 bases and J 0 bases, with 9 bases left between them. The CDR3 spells CASSDTKSSYNSPLHF. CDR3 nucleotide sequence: TGTGCCAGCAGTGACACAAAAAGCTCCTATAATTCACCCCTCCACTTT.